What follows are 8 T cell receptor beta chains derived from one specimen sequenced in a study of cytomegalovirus exposure and HLA in healthy donors. The PCR contained 60 Vbeta and 13 Jbeta primers. Measured with immunoSEQ multiplex PCR; TCRdb has only the in-frame clones, and not every one. Of about 120,000 clones listed, around four fifths are singletons. Specimen: PBMCs. These receptors were collected from a man in his 60s in good health and CMV-seropositive.

This chain joins TRBV2 and TRBJ2-1, with 7 bases fitting TRBD2. The germline gives CDR1 SNHLY, CDR2 FYNNEI. With 6 bases clipped from V and 3 bases from J, the junction kept 5 bases outside the gene matches. The CDR3 loop spans 14 amino acids. The CDR3 spells CASSPGTNYNEQFF. The CDR3 DNA reads as TGTGCCAGCAGCCCCGGGACTAACTACAATGAGCAGTTCTTC.

V usage is TRBV19 and J usage is TRBJ1-6; no clear D. Trimming shortened V by 3 bases and J by 9 bases, and 6 bases separated the two germline ends. Germline values: CDR1 LNHDA, CDR2 SQIVND (reference sequence). The CDR3 totals 12 residues. The CDR3 loop reads CASSMPGSPLHF. CDR3 nucleotides: TGTGCCAGTAGTATGCCCGGTTCACCCCTCCACTTT. Full variable domain (rest looked up from reference TRBV19 and TRBJ1-6): DGGITQSPKYLFRKEGQNVTLSCEQNLNHDAMYWYRQDPGQGLRLIYYSQIVNDFQKGDIAEGYSVSREKKESFPLTVTSAQKNPTAFYLCASSMPGSPLHFGNGTRLTVT.

This chain's CDR3 is CSARPRQLEYF. The DNA of the CDR3 is TGCAGTGCTAGACCCCGACAGCTCGAGTACTTC. The genes are TRBV20-1 and TRBJ2-7; TRBD1 is a possible D gene (5 bases). CDR3 size: 11 residues. Germline V gene sequence: CDR1 DFQATT, CDR2 SNEGSKA (reference sequence). V was cut by 2 bases and J by 11 bases, with 13 bases left in between.

This clone was recorded once. The rearrangement links TRBV7-9 to TRBJ1-2; possible D gene TRBD1, 5 bases. CDR1 and CDR2 (germline): SEHNR, FQNEAQ (reference sequence). The CDR3 runs to 14 residues. The V end lost 6 bases, the J end lost 12 bases, and 23 bases lay between the germline ends. This CDR3 reads CASRDNRMPGRDTF. The CDR3 nucleotides read TGTGCCAGCAGGGATAACAGGATGCCAGGAAGAGACACCTTC. Using reference TRBV7-9 and TRBJ1-2 for the parts outside the CDR3, the full variable domain is DTGVSQNPRHKITKRGQNVTFRCDPISEHNRLYWYRQTLGQGPEFLTYFQNEAQLEKSRLLSDRFSAERPKGSFSTLEIQRTEQGDSAMYLCASRDNRMPGRDTFGSGTRLTVV.

This clone was seen a few times. This chain uses TRBV19 with TRBJ1-5, with 8 bases matching TRBD1. This CDR3 spans 13 amino acids. V lost 4 bases and J lost 5; bases outside the gene matches: 1. Germline CDR1 is LNHDA and CDR2 is SQIVND (reference sequence). CDR3 in amino acids: CASSTQGDQPQHF. The CDR3 DNA is TGTGCCAGTAGTACACAGGGGGATCAGCCCCAGCATTTT. The complete variable domain, with remaining parts taken from reference TRBV19 and TRBJ1-5, reads DGGITQSPKYLFRKEGQNVTLSCEQNLNHDAMYWYRQDPGQGLRLIYYSQIVNDFQKGDIAEGYSVSREKKESFPLTVTSAQKNPTAFYLCASSTQGDQPQHFGDGTRLSIL.

The chain has TRBV11-3 and TRBJ2-3; tentative D call: TRBD1 (5 bases). The CDR3 totals 14 residues. Germline V gene sequence: CDR1 SGHNT, CDR2 YENEEA. The V and J ends lost 3 bases and 1 base respectively, with 8 bases between them. CDR3 coding DNA: TGTGCCAGCAGCTTGAGCAGGGGCACAGATACGCAGTATTTT. Protein: CASSLSRGTDTQYF.

This clone has just one count. The chain has TRBV28 and TRBJ2-7, with TRBD1 as a possible D gene (6 bases). The CDR3 consists of 12 residues. V was trimmed by 8 bases and J by 1 base, leaving 9 bases between them. Germline CDR1 is MDHEN and CDR2 is SYDVKM. CDR3 in DNA: TGTGCCAGCGCCGGACAGTCCTACGAGCAGTACTTC. It encodes CASAGQSYEQYF.

This chain links TRBV5-8 with TRBJ1-2; D may be TRBD1 (6 bases). The CDR3 contains 13 residues. CDR1 is SGHTS, CDR2 YDEGEE, per germline. V was cut by 1 base and J by 6 bases, with 10 bases left in between. Here the CDR3 DNA reads TGTGCCAGCAGCTTGTTTCAGGGGAATGGCTACACCTTC. Translating gives CASSLFQGNGYTF.